This T cell receptor (beta chain) was captured by sequencing in a study of blood T cell repertoires in COVID-19 (TCRdb year 2020). For the study in its entirety: The collaborator samples originated in the United States, Italy and Spain and spanned the acute and convalescent phases of COVID-19. The prospective study material was composed of cDNA or gDNA derived from T cells, B-cell-depleted T cells, or PBMCs. Deeply sampled blood TCRbeta repertoires from subjects exposed to, actively infected with, or recovered from COVID-19 were included in the dataset. The repertoires were made available in a free public database intended to serve as a resource for research on the immune response to SARS-CoV-2. The samples were drawn from two sources: the first 160 participants of the ongoing ImmuneRACE study, and 1,000 to 1,500 subjects contributed by 6 global collaborators. Nearly every sample came with metadata listing a de-identified subject ID, COVID-19 status, age in years and sex. Where available, HLA class I and class II types were obtained from metadata supplied by the sample provider rather than from assay-based typing.

CDR1 and CDR2 are read off the germline V gene (reference sequence) as LNHDA and SQIVND. The CDR3 numbers 16 residues from cysteine through phenylalanine. Here the CDR3 DNA is all that survives: 48 bases in frame from base 1. V is cut back by 3 bases and J by 6 bases, with 11 bases in the junction unmatched. In Seattle, one collaborating source enrolled patients while the infection was active and tracked those patients longitudinally over the course of disease. The collaborating institutions used their own protocols to collect whole blood in K2EDTA tubes. For TCRbeta analysis, collaborator samples were shipped as frozen whole blood, as isolated PBMCs, or as DNA extracted from either sample type. Study-wide conclusions, independent of this receptor: How much clinical and demographic metadata was included differed by source and by participant, and the metadata was provided uncurated.

TCRbeta CDR3 regions were amplified from genomic DNA by means of the immunoSEQ Assay, a bias-controlled multiplex PCR. For the original study's pipeline: The number of nucleated cells in each sample was estimated by amplification of reference gene primers within the assay. To quantify the absolute abundance of each unique TCRbeta CDR3 rearrangement, sequence reads were collapsed and filtered. Productive Simpson clonality was computed per sample as the square root of Simpson's diversity index over productive rearrangements. The source is immuneACCESS, and TCRdb retained only in-frame sequences with V and J called. Part of the clones is not carried over; for the studies checked, unresolved V genes explain less than half of this, and the remainder is unexplained. V, J and clone size derive from that table, while D and trimming were established from the DNA sequence. The sample table lists a few hundred thousand clones, roughly four fifths of them with a count of one. The biggest ten clones account for roughly 14% of the sample.

Concerning this clone itself: It lacks a known antigen. Qualities for individual bases were not recorded, and no much larger clone is one base off.

The clonotype comes from a person aged 65-85 years with COVID-19, enrolled during active disease. The rearrangement joined TRBV19 to TRBJ1-2; the junction holds 9 bases that match TRBD1. Input material: peripheral blood. The DNA reads TGTGCCAGTAGTATGGAAACCGGGACAGGGTACCATGGCTACACCTTC. Translated, it gives CASSMETGTGYHGYTF. With all but the CDR3 taken from the reference TRBV19 and TRBJ1-2 genes, the full variable domain is: DGGITQSPKYLFRKEGQNVTLSCEQNLNHDAMYWYRQDPGQGLRLIYYSQIVNDFQKGDIAEGYSVSREKKESFPLTVTSAQKNPTAFYLCASSMETGTGYHGYTFGSGTRLTVV.